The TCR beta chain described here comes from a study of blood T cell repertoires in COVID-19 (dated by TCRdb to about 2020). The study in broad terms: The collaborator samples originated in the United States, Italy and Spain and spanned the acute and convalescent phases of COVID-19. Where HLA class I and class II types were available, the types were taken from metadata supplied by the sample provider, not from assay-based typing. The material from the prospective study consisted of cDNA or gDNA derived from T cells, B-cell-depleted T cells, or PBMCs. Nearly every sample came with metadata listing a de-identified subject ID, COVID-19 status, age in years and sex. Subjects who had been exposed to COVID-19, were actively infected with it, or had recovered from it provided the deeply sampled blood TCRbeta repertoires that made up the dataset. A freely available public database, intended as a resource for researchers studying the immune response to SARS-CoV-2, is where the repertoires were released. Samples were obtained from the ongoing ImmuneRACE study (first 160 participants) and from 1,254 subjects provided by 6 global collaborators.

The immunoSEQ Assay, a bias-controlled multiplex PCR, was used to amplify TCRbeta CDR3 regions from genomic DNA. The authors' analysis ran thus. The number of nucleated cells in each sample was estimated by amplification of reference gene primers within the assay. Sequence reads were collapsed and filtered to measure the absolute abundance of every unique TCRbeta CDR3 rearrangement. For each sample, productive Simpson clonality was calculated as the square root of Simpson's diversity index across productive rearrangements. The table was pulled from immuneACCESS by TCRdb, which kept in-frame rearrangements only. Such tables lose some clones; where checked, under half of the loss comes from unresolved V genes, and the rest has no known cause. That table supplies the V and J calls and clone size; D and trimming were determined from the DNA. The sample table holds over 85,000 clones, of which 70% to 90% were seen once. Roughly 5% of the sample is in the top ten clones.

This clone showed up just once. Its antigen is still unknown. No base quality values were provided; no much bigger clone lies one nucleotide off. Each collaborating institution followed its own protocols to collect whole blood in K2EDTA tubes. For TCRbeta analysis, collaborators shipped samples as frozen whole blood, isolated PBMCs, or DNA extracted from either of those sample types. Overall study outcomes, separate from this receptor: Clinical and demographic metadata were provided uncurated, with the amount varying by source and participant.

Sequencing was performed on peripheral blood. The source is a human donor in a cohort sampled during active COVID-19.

The CDR3 here reads CASSSTSGRAVDTQYF. The DNA is as follows: TGTGCCAGCAGCTCAACTAGCGGGAGGGCCGTAGATACGCAGTATTTT. The V gene is TRBV7-2 and the J gene is TRBJ2-3; 13 nucleotides in the junction match TRBD2. Reading the germline V gene gives CDR1 SGHTA and CDR2 FQGNSA. Inclusive of the bounding cysteine and phenylalanine, the CDR3 is 16 residues long. The DNA shown is the 48-base CDR3, in frame from base 1. Trimming removed 4 bases from V and 5 bases from J; the gene matches leave 6 bases unexplained.